The 26 T cell receptor beta chains below were found in one sample sequenced in a study of T cell responses to AZD1222 COVID-19 vaccine. Some clones are missing from TCRdb's copy, which holds only in-frame ones; the method was immunoSEQ multiplex PCR. The table shows approximately 110,000 clones, with 80% to 90% occurring only once. Sequencing used peripheral blood, obtained 28 days after the second AZD1222 dose. The receptors here all came from an adult who received the AZD1222 COVID-19 vaccine.

V is TRBV12-1 and J is TRBJ1-4. TRBV12-1 constitutes a pseudogene. This CDR3 contains 15 residues. The CDR3 here is CASSFGRATNEKLFF. CDR3 in DNA: TGTGCCAGCAGCTTCGGACGGGCAACTAATGAAAAACTGTTTTTT.

The J gene is TRBJ2-3, the V gene TRBV7-3; possibly TRBD1 for D (5 bases). The CDR3 consists of 14 residues. Between the trimmed V and J ends, which lost 8 bases and 2 bases, there was a span of 14 bases. Germline assignment: CDR1 SGHTA and CDR2 FQGTGA. This CDR3 reads CASAQGASTDTQYF. The CDR3 nucleotides are TGTGCCAGCGCTCAAGGGGCCTCCACAGATACGCAGTATTTT.

This CDR3 is CASSPRGAKNIQYF. The CDR3 DNA sequence: TGTGCCAGCAGCCCAAGGGGGGCCAAAAACATTCAGTACTTC. The rearrangement links TRBV7-8 to TRBJ2-4, with D perhaps matching TRBD1 (6 bases). In germline, CDR1 is SGHVS, CDR2 FQNEAQ. The V gene lost 5 bases and the J gene lost 1 base, with 9 bases spanning the gap. The CDR3 totals 14 residues. Looking up the rest from reference TRBV7-8 and TRBJ2-4 gives the full variable domain: GAGVSQSPRYKVAKRGQDVALRCDPISGHVSLFWYQQALGQGPEFLTYFQNEAQLDKSGLPSDRFFAERPEGSVSTLKIQRTQQEDSAVYLCASSPRGAKNIQYFGAGTRLSVL.

V is TRBV29-1 and J is TRBJ2-6, with D possibly being TRBD2 (6 bases). With 3 bases removed from V and 0 bases from J, the gap between germline ends came to 12 bases. This CDR3 is 16 amino acids long. Germline values: CDR1 SQVTM, CDR2 ANQGSEA. CDR3 in amino acids: CSVDSGGTSGANVLTF. CDR3 nucleotides: TGCAGCGTTGACTCGGGCGGGACCTCTGGGGCCAACGTCCTGACTTTC.

A single count supports this clone. The chain links TRBV9 to TRBJ2-2; D remains ambiguous. The germline CDR1 and CDR2 sequences are SGDLS and YYNGEE. The V end lost 0 bases, the J end lost 8 bases, and 8 bases lay between the germline ends. The CDR3 is made up of 13 amino acids. The CDR3: CASSVGPGGELFF. The CDR3, as DNA: TGTGCCAGCAGCGTAGGCCCCGGGGGGGAGCTGTTTTTT.

The CDR3 reads CASSLFDYNEQFF. The CDR3 DNA follows: TGTGCCAGCAGCCTGTTCGACTACAATGAGCAGTTCTTC. The J gene is TRBJ2-1, the V gene TRBV21-1. TRBV21-1 is tagged as a pseudogene. The CDR3 is 13 residues long.

The chain carries TRBV16 and TRBJ1-5; no firm D call. This CDR3 spans 15 amino acids. Germline CDR1 is KGHSY and CDR2 is FQNENV. Trimming stripped 1 base from V and 5 bases from J, with 12 bases between. CDR3 sequence (DNA): TGTGCCAGCAGCCAATTTCTGGGGAAGGATCAGCCCCAGCATTTT. Translation gives CASSQFLGKDQPQHF.

In this sample, this clone turned up once. For the CDR3, the DNA is TGTGCCAGCAGTTCCCCCCTCCGGGACAGGGCGTATGGCTACACCTTC. Its protein is CASSSPLRDRAYGYTF. The rearrangement uses TRBV27 and TRBJ1-2; 9 bases are a match to TRBD1. CDR1 MNHEY and CDR2 SMNVEV come from the germline V gene (reference sequence). J was trimmed by 5 bases and V by 4 bases; bases with no gene match: 11. The CDR3 covers 16 residues.

The chain uses TRBV6-2 or TRBV6-3 and TRBJ2-3; D possibly corresponds to TRBD1 (6 bases). Germline CDR1 is MNHEY and CDR2 is SVGEGT. This CDR3 spans 13 amino acids. Trimming took off 5 bases at V and 2 bases at J, with 8 bases between the two ends. CDR3 sequence (DNA): TGTGCCAGCAGTCGGGACAACACAGATACGCAGTATTTT. Amino acid sequence: CASSRDNTDTQYF.

This clone has just one count. The gene calls are TRBV11-2 and TRBJ2-3, with TRBD2 identical over 10 bases. V was clipped by 2 bases and J by 2 bases; unmatched bases: 4. CDR3 length: 16 amino acids. CDR1 is SGHAT, CDR2 FQNNGV, per germline. The CDR3 DNA sequence: TGTGCCAGCAGCTTAAGTGGACTAGCGGCCACAGATACGCAGTATTTT. Translation gives CASSLSGLAATDTQYF.

This sequence joins TRBV2 and TRBJ2-1; D is ambiguous. V shed 4 bases and J shed 0 bases, with 13 bases lying between them. The CDR3 runs 16 residues. Germline CDR1 is SNHLY and CDR2 is FYNNEI. The CDR3 nucleotides read TGTGCCAGCAGTGTTTTGGTCTCCAGCTCCTACAATGAGCAGTTCTTC. Protein product: CASSVLVSSSYNEQFF.

CDR3 loop: CASSYSLRGRFVYEQYF. DNA of the CDR3: TGTGCCAGCAGTTACTCGCTAAGGGGGCGGTTTGTCTACGAGCAGTACTTC. The gene calls are TRBV6-2 or TRBV6-3 and TRBJ2-7; 7 bases map to TRBD1. The germline V gene encodes CDR1 MNHEY and CDR2 SVGEGT. J was trimmed by 3 bases and V by 0 bases; bases with no gene match: 11. This CDR3 spans 17 amino acids.

This chain links TRBV11-3 with TRBJ2-3; D possibly uses TRBD1 or TRBD2 (5 bases each). Germline assignment: CDR1 SGHNT and CDR2 YENEEA. The V end was cut by 6 bases, the J end by 4 bases, with 5 bases between. The CDR3 is 11 amino acids. The CDR3 DNA sequence: TGTGCCAGCAGGGGGGCAGATACGCAGTATTTT. Translated, it gives CASRGADTQYF.

The chain employs TRBV14 and TRBJ2-5; D is possibly TRBD1 or TRBD2 (5 bases each). Germline lookup yields CDR1 SGHDN and CDR2 FVKESK. CDR3 size: 14 residues. Trimming removed 0 bases at V and 7 bases at J, with 12 bases between. In DNA, the CDR3 is TGTGCCAGCAGCCAAGATGGGGACCGAGGGACCCAGTACTTC. Translated: CASSQDGDRGTQYF. The full variable domain, in which reference TRBV14 and TRBJ2-5 provide the parts outside the CDR3, is EAGVTQFPSHSVIEKGQTVTLRCDPISGHDNLYWYRRVMGKEIKFLLHFVKESKQDESGMPNNRFLAERTGGTYSTLKVQPAELEDSGVYFCASSQDGDRGTQYFGPGTRLLVL.

The chain employs TRBV18 and TRBJ2-7, with 11 positions matching TRBD2. The trim removed 3 bases at V and 3 bases at J, leaving 7 bases unmatched. CDR3 length: 16 residues. Germline V gene sequence: CDR1 KGHSH, CDR2 LQKENI. CDR3 amino acids: CASSPRTSGPYYEQYF. The DNA of the CDR3 is TGTGCCAGCTCACCTCGGACTAGCGGGCCGTACTACGAGCAGTACTTC.

The chain uses TRBV7-2 and TRBJ1-4; no firm D call. Germline loops: CDR1 SGHTA, CDR2 FQGNSA. The germline V and J ends were trimmed by 6 bases and 0 bases, with 17 bases remaining between them. The CDR3 has 17 amino acids. CDR3 in amino acids: CASSPEGPIATNEKLFF. CDR3 bases: TGTGCCAGCAGTCCCGAGGGCCCTATTGCAACTAATGAAAAACTGTTTTTT.

Worth noting for this clone: One end of the junction varies from germline; a read error may be responsible. This chain uses TRBV7-9 with TRBJ1-3; the D is unclear. Germline V gives CDR1 SEHNR, CDR2 FQNEAQ (reference sequence). The CDR3 contains 10 residues. CDR3 sequence reads: CASSLESALW. DNA for the CDR3: TGTGCCAGCAGCTTAGAGTCAGCTCTCTGG.

The chain employs TRBV11-2 and TRBJ2-3, with no clear D. The CDR3 totals 15 residues. The V and J ends lost 5 bases and 0 bases respectively, with 12 bases between them. Germline V CDR1 and CDR2: SGHAT, FQNNGV. The CDR3 spells CASSRRRSSTDTQYF. CDR3 sequence (DNA): TGTGCCAGCAGCCGAAGACGGAGTAGCACAGATACGCAGTATTTT.

J is TRBJ1-6 and V is TRBV11-2; D uncertain. V lost 1 base and J 6 bases, leaving 10 bases between the germline ends. The CDR3 runs to 15 residues. Germline assignment: CDR1 SGHAT and CDR2 FQNNGV. CDR3 in DNA: TGTGCCAGCAGCTTAGTGAAGGCCCTTAATTCACCCCTCCACTTT. It codes for CASSLVKALNSPLHF.

The chain links TRBV3-1 (or the pseudogene TRBV3-2) to TRBJ2-7, with 9 bases matching TRBD2. The CDR3 contains 16 residues. Germline loops: CDR1 LGHDT, CDR2 YNNKEL (reference sequence). V shed 3 bases, J shed 5 bases, and the junction held 11 bases outside the gene matches. CDR3 coding DNA: TGTGCCAGCAGCCAGCAGCCCGGCGGGAGGGCCGACGAGCAGTACTTC. Translated, it gives CASSQQPGGRADEQYF.

This rearrangement joins TRBV7-2 to TRBJ2-3; D unresolved. Trimming pared 1 base from V and 3 bases from J, leaving 5 bases between. CDR3 length: 13 amino acids. Germline V gene data show CDR1 as SGHTA and CDR2 as FQGNSA. CDR3 region: CASSLGRTDTQYF. CDR3 DNA: TGTGCCAGCAGCTTAGGCAGGACAGATACGCAGTATTTT.

V gene TRBV10-3 combines with J gene TRBJ1-1; D might be TRBD1 (5 bases). The CDR3 is made up of 15 amino acids. Germline V gives CDR1 ENHRY, CDR2 SYGVKD. V lost 5 bases to trimming and J lost 1 base, with 14 bases between them. CDR3: CAISRRGGENTEAFF. In DNA form, the CDR3 reads TGTGCCATCAGTCGGAGGGGCGGGGAGAACACTGAAGCTTTCTTT.

The gene calls are TRBV9 and TRBJ2-1; D is perhaps TRBD2 (6 bases). The CDR3 has 15 amino acids. Germline CDR1 and CDR2: SGDLS and YYNGEE. Trimming took off 3 bases at V and 3 bases at J, with 13 bases between the two ends. The CDR3 bases are TGTGCCAGCAGCGCGACCGGGACTCTCTACAATGAGCAGTTCTTC. Amino acids: CASSATGTLYNEQFF.

V and J are TRBV23-1 and TRBJ1-5; D is perhaps TRBD1 (5 bases). TRBV23-1 belongs to the ORF category, with a function that is uncertain. Trimming removed 4 bases from V and 0 bases from J, with 13 bases in between. The CDR3 runs to 16 residues. CDR3 DNA sequence: TGCGCCAGCAGTCCCAGGAGGGGTTATAGCAATCAGCCCCAGCATTTT. This translates into CASSPRRGYSNQPQHF.

This chain links TRBV19 with TRBJ1-2; D not resolved. CDR1 LNHDA and CDR2 SQIVND come from the germline V gene (reference sequence). Trimming stripped 5 bases from V and 2 bases from J, with 15 bases between. This CDR3 is built from 15 residues. CDR3 sequence: CASSPPRIRNYGYTF. The DNA for the CDR3 is TGTGCCAGTAGTCCCCCTCGGATTCGGAACTATGGCTACACCTTC.

The V gene is TRBV5-4, the J gene TRBJ2-7, with 7 bases aligning to TRBD1. CDR1 SGHNT and CDR2 YYREEE come from the germline V gene (reference sequence). The CDR3 contains 15 residues. V trimming: 5 bases; J trimming: 0 bases; junction bases outside the gene matches: 8. For the CDR3, the DNA is TGTGCCAGCAGTCCTCGGGACAGCTCCTCCTACGAGCAGTACTTC. This encodes CASSPRDSSSYEQYF.